The clone carrying this T cell receptor beta chain was detected only a few times. The antigen is undetermined. The data were taken from a study of OX40 agonist ivuxolimab in advanced cancers. Sequencing was performed with immunoSEQ multiplex PCR; in TCRdb, only in-frame clones are kept and a portion is missing. This sample has fewer than 20,000 clones; 60% to 85% occur once, and the top ten carry 25% to 40%. Whole-study findings and limits: CD8+ T cells averaged more expanded clones than CD4+.

This CDR3 comprises 12 residues. V lost 4 bases and J lost 5, with 5 bases in between. Germline V lookup: CDR1 LGHNA, CDR2 YNFKEQ. The source of this sequence is an adult with an advanced solid tumor such as melanoma, head and neck, liver or kidney cancer. V is TRBV4-2 and J is TRBJ2-2; D gene ambiguous. Sequencing was performed on CD4+ or CD8+ T cells sorted from blood, taken in a trial of the OX40 agonist ivuxolimab. This CDR3 is CASSPFTGELFF. In DNA form, the CDR3 reads TGTGCCAGCAGCCCTTTTACCGGGGAGCTGTTTTTT.